This T cell receptor (beta chain) was recovered during a study of T cell responses to AZD1222 COVID-19 vaccine (dated by TCRdb to 2020 to 2023). In the study overall: AZD1222 recipients with second doses at about 4 weeks or about 12 weeks were pooled, because spike-specific TCR depth and breadth did not differ between schedules. TCR sequencing covered 230 to 250 trial participants: 200 to 210 given two doses of AZD1222 and approximately 26 given two doses of MenACWY control vaccine. Trial participants were enrolled into age subgroups of 18-55, 56-69 and 70-plus years, which contained approximately 150, 30 and 60 TCR-sequenced participants, respectively. What the authors observed across the whole study: After two AZD1222 doses, both the breadth and the depth of spike-specific TCRs were significantly higher than at day 0 and than in MenACWY recipients. Participants were mostly white British and included more females than males, and it was suggested by the authors that clonal diversity may have been underestimated. Vaccine-associated CD4 TCRs spanned the whole spike protein, with dominant responses in regions 160-218 and 743-854. In the small 56-69-year group, the increase in depth fell short of significance, most likely because of low power. Epitopes outside the regions mutated in the B.1.351 and B.1.1.7 variants were reportedly recognized by nearly half of the unique spike-specific TCRs. Only six or seven AZD1222 recipients were SARS-CoV-2 seropositive at baseline, limiting conclusions about previously exposed vaccinees. Because no samples from the day 14 peak response were available, repertoires could be characterized only after the peak T cell response.

The time point label, read with the paper, signifies: baseline before first vaccination. Vaccinee samples came from UK trials COV001 and COV002, including a single-blind randomized controlled phase 2/3 trial of AZD1222 (ChAdOx1 nCoV-19) in healthy adults. For TCRbeta chain sequencing, PBMC samples were collected from trial participants at day 0 and at day 28 after the second dose. Remarks on this clone: Its antigen is not yet known. No base quality values were provided; no much bigger clone lies one nucleotide off.

V is pared back by 5 bases and J by 4 bases, with 15 bases lying between the germline termini. CDR1 and CDR2 are read off the germline V gene (reference sequence) as SGHKS and YYEKEE. From the cysteine through the phenylalanine, the CDR3 covers 15 amino acids. The only DNA kept is the CDR3, 45 bases in frame from the first base. The CDR3 regions of human TCRbeta chains were subjected to immunosequencing. Processing in the source paper ran as follows. Repertoire TCRs were matched against a reference library of SARS-CoV-2-specific TCRs generated with the MIRA antigen-specificity platform. Breadth was defined as the fraction of unique TCRs that were SARS-CoV-2-associated. Depth was defined as the fraction of total T cells that were SARS-CoV-2-associated. Using the MIRA data, every spike-specific TCR was mapped to the spike region that the TCR reacted to and assigned to either a CD4 or a CD8 class. Log10-transformed breadth and depth values were compared by one-way ANOVA with Sidak's multiple comparisons tests. TCRdb limited this immuneACCESS table to in-frame rearrangements with V and J called. A share of clones is missing; checked studies link under half to unresolved V genes, and the rest is unexplained. The V and J calls and the clone size are those of that table, but D and trimming were determined from the DNA. The table for this sample lists some 150,000 clones; 75% to 95% of them were counted only once. The ten biggest clones cover 1.8% of the sample.

The V and J segments used are TRBV5-5 and TRBJ2-2, with no confident D gene call. The source is an adult in good health. The source was peripheral blood, collected on day 0 of AZD1222 vaccination. At the DNA level, the sequence is TGTGCCAGCAGTTTTACAGAGTTGAGCACCGGGGAGCTGTTTTTT. It specifies CASSFTELSTGELFF.